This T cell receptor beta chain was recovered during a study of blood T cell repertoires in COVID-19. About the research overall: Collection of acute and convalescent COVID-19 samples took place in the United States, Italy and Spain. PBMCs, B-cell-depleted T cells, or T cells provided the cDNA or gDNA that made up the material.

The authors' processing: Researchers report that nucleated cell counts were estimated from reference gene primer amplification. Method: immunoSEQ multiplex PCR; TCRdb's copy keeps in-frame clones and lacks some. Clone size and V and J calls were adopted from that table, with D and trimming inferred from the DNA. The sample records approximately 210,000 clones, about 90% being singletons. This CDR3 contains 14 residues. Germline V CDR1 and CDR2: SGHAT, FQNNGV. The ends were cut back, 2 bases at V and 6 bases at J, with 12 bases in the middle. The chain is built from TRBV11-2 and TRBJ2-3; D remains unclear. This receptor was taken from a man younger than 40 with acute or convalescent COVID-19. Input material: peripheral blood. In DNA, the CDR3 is TGTGCCAGCAGCTTATTGGTACTCGGGGATACGCAGTATTTT. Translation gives CASSLLVLGDTQYF. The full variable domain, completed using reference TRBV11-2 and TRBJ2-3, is EAGVAQSPRYKIIEKRQSVAFWCNPISGHATLYWYQQILGQGPKLLIQFQNNGVVDDSQLPKDRFSAERLKGVDSTLKIQPAKLEDSAVYLCASSLLVLGDTQYFGPGTRLTVL.